The present TCR beta chain was sequenced within a study of blood T cell repertoires in COVID-19. Looking at the study overall: Both acute and convalescent COVID-19 samples were obtained from the United States, Italy and Spain.

Assay: immunoSEQ multiplex PCR; the TCRdb copy retains only in-frame clones and omits some. Here the sample spans approximately 300,000 clones, 90% being singletons. The germline gives CDR1 SQVTM, CDR2 ANQGSEA. The CDR3 runs to 11 residues. The sample consisted of peripheral blood. The TCR sequence derives from a woman in her thirties with COVID-19, enrolled during active disease. This chain connects TRBV29-1 to TRBJ2-1; a weak D match, TRBD1 (6 bases). CDR3 sequence reads: CMGSGDNEQFF. The CDR3, as DNA: TGCATGGGTTCAGGGGACAATGAGCAGTTCTTC.